The 11 T cell receptor beta chains below were found in one sample sequenced in a study of shared clonotypes between healthy human individuals. Some clones are missing from TCRdb's copy, which holds only in-frame ones; the method was immunoSEQ multiplex PCR. The table lists 2,500,000 or so clones, more than 80% of them singletons. Sequencing used naive CD4+ T cells sorted from blood. This sample's subset: CD45RA+ positively selected. The receptors were sampled from a man aged 18 to 30 in good health.

The chain combines TRBV19 with TRBJ2-5, with 10 bases that match TRBD2. The J segment lost 5 bases and the V segment lost 6 bases, leaving 9 bases of the junction unmatched. Germline loops: CDR1 LNHDA, CDR2 SQIVND (reference sequence). The CDR3 length is 15 residues. DNA for the CDR3: TGTGCCAGTAGCAGGACTAGCGGTGGGGGGGAGACCCAGTACTTC. Protein sequence: CASSRTSGGGETQYF.

The chain joins TRBV10-3 to TRBJ2-7, with a weak D call TRBD2 (6 bases). CDR1 is ENHRY and CDR2 is SYGVKD in the germline V gene. This CDR3 comprises 13 residues. V lost 10 bases and J 0 bases, leaving 13 bases between the germline ends. In DNA, the CDR3 is TGTGCCACCCTGGAGGGGTTCTCCTACGAGCAGTACTTC. Encoded protein: CATLEGFSYEQYF.

The chain links TRBV12-5 to TRBJ2-6; 10 positions agree with TRBD1. The germline V gene encodes CDR1 LGHNT and CDR2 FRNRAP. With V trimmed by 5 bases and J by 1 base, 5 bases remained unmatched. The CDR3 sequence is 17 residues long. In DNA, the CDR3 is TGTGCTAGTGGTAACCGGGACAGGGGATCTGGGGCCAACGTCCTGACTTTC. Translated, it gives CASGNRDRGSGANVLTF.

The chain combines TRBV28 with TRBJ2-6; 7 positions agree with TRBD1. J was trimmed by 3 bases and V by 5 bases; bases with no gene match: 7. Germline V CDR1 and CDR2: MDHEN, SYDVKM. The CDR3 contains 16 residues. CDR3 sequence reads: CASSPGTVGGANVLTF. The CDR3 DNA reads TGTGCCAGCAGTCCCGGGACAGTCGGTGGGGCCAACGTCCTGACTTTC.

The CDR3 DNA is TGTGCCAGCAGCCCAGGGACAGGGGGGCACAATGAGCAGTTCTTC. This gives the protein CASSPGTGGHNEQFF. The chain combines TRBV5-6 with TRBJ2-1; 11 positions match TRBD1. This CDR3 has 15 amino acids. Trimming removed 4 bases from V and 5 bases from J; junction bases left unmatched: 5. Germline-derived CDR1 and CDR2 are SGHDT and YYEEEE.

The V and J genes are TRBV28 and TRBJ1-5; 9 bases are a match to TRBD1. Looked up from germline, CDR1 is MDHEN and CDR2 is SYDVKM. The CDR3 is 15 residues long. J was trimmed by 6 bases and V by 3 bases; bases with no gene match: 6. CDR3 nucleotides: TGTGCCAGCAGTTTGACAGGGGGTATTGCTCAGCCCCAGCATTTT. Protein product: CASSLTGGIAQPQHF.

The chain recombines TRBV6-1 with TRBJ2-7; TRBD1 aligns across 12 bases. Germline V gives CDR1 MNHNS, CDR2 SASEGT. The ends lost 4 bases at V and 7 bases at J; junction bases unmatched: 8. This CDR3 region has 15 residues. CDR3 DNA: TGTGCCAGCAGTGTGGGGACAGGGGGCCTAGAAGAGCAGTACTTC. It is translated as CASSVGTGGLEEQYF.

DNA of the CDR3: TGTGCCAGTAGTATCGTTGACGGACCCCAGAGTACCTTC. Translation: CASSIVDGPQSTF. The V and J genes are TRBV19 and TRBJ1-2; D unclear. The V end was cut by 3 bases, the J end by 14 bases, with 19 bases between. Germline-derived CDR1 and CDR2 are LNHDA and SQIVND (reference sequence). The CDR3 runs to 13 residues.

V gene TRBV29-1 combines with J gene TRBJ2-7, with no clear D. V lost 4 bases to trimming and J lost 3 bases, with 10 bases between them. This CDR3 is built from 12 residues. In germline, CDR1 is SQVTM, CDR2 ANQGSEA. This chain's CDR3 is CSVGNGFYEQYF. CDR3 DNA: TGCAGCGTTGGGAACGGCTTCTACGAGCAGTACTTC.

The V gene is TRBV29-1, the J gene TRBJ2-3; D is possibly TRBD2 (6 bases). V shed 4 bases and J shed 3 bases, with 8 bases lying between them. There are 12 residues in the CDR3. The germline V gene has CDR1 SQVTM and CDR2 ANQGSEA. The CDR3 coding sequence is TGCAGCGTTGCTAGCGATACAGATACGCAGTATTTT. It translates to CSVASDTDTQYF.

This chain connects TRBV11-2 to TRBJ2-2; D not resolved. The CDR3 contains 16 residues. V shed 2 bases and J shed 2 bases, with 12 bases lying between them. Per the germline V gene, CDR1 is SGHAT and CDR2 is FQNNGV. The CDR3: CASSLSVAPNTGELFF. In DNA form, the CDR3 reads TGTGCCAGCAGCTTATCCGTGGCTCCTAACACCGGGGAGCTGTTTTTT.